A single T cell receptor beta chain is shown here with its context. The sample originates from a study of T cells in localized non-small cell lung cancer. The data were produced by immunoSEQ multiplex PCR, yet TCRdb's version contains in-frame clones alone and is incomplete. The sample has roughly 24,000 clones, approximately 90% seen once. There are 12 residues in the CDR3. Trimming shortened V by 10 bases and J by 7 bases, and 16 bases separated the two germline ends. Germline-derived CDR1 and CDR2 are SNHLY and FYNNEI. The chain uses TRBV2 and TRBJ2-5, with unresolved D. The source material was peripheral blood, sampled before any cancer treatment. This clonotype was sampled from a female donor over 55 with stage II squamous cell lung carcinoma. DNA of the CDR3: TGTGCCATGAACAACTTTGTGGGGACCCAGTACTTC. Translated: CAMNNFVGTQYF. Full variable domain (rest looked up from reference TRBV2 and TRBJ2-5): EPEVTQTPSHQVTQMGQEVILRCVPISNHLYFYWYRQILGQKVEFLVSFYNNEISEKSEIFDDQFSVERPDGSNFTLKIRSTKLEDSAMYFCAMNNFVGTQYFGPGTRLLVL.